This is a list of T cell receptor beta chains from one sample in a study of CD4 T cells in relation to SARS-CoV-2 and coronaviruses. No antigens are known for them. Measured with immunoSEQ multiplex PCR; TCRdb has only the in-frame clones, and not every one. The sample contains roughly 15,000 clones, 70% to 80% of which appear only once. The sample consisted of CD4+ T cells from PBMCs, cultured in vitro. Every receptor here comes from a human donor in good health. Each CDR3 is given with its conserved first and last residue. The D gene is left open where the match is weak. The listing skips clone size in some rows; elsewhere it reads once, few, many or a size class.

TGTGCCAGCAGCGAGTCCGGGACAGGAACTCCCTATGGCTACACCTTC,CASSESGTGTPYGYTF,16,-,TRBD1,TRBV2,TRBJ1-2
TGTGCCAGCAGCTTGGCAGGGGCCATCTATGGCTACACCTTC,CASSLAGAIYGYTF,14,-,-,TRBV11-2,TRBJ1-2
TGCGCCAGCACCCCGGGGGGACTAGCGGGAGCGGGAACAGATACGCAGTATTTT,CASTPGGLAGAGTDTQYF,18,-,TRBD2,TRBV5-1,TRBJ2-3
TGTGCCAGCAGCCCCACTAGCGGGAGGGCCAATGAGCAGTTCTTC,CASSPTSGRANEQFF,15,-,TRBD2,TRBV7-3,TRBJ2-1
TGCGCCAGCAGCCCTGGGGTCAACACTGAAGCTTTCTTT,CASSPGVNTEAFF,13,-,-,TRBV5-1,TRBJ1-1
TGTGCCAGTAGTGCTAGGGGGGCCCGGACCCAGTATTTT,CASSARGARTQYF,13,-,-,TRBV12-3/TRBV12-4,TRBJ2-3
TGTGCCAGCAGCTTCCGAGGTACCGGGGAGCTGTTTTTT,CASSFRGTGELFF,13,-,-,TRBV7-8,TRBJ2-2
TGTGCCAGCAGCTTGACTGGGGCGGGTGGCTACACCTTC,CASSLTGAGGYTF,13,-,-,TRBV5-6,TRBJ1-2
TGTGCCAGCTCACCCCCACCGGGGGCCATTGACGTGGAGACCCAGTACTTC,CASSPPPGAIDVETQYF,17,-,-,TRBV18,TRBJ2-5
TGCGCCAGCAGAAACCAAGTAGTGCGGGCGAACACTGAAGCTTTCTTT,CASRNQVVRANTEAFF,16,-,-,TRBV4-1,TRBJ1-1
TGTGCCAGCAGTGAATGGGATTATAGCAATCAGCCCCAGCATTTT,CASSEWDYSNQPQHF,15,-,-,TRBV6-1,TRBJ1-5
TGTGCCAGCAGTTTCGGGACTAGCGGTTATGAGCAGTTCTTC,CASSFGTSGYEQFF,14,-,TRBD2,TRBV27,TRBJ2-1
TGTGCCTGGAGCCGGGGAGGGGGCTACAATCAGCCCCAGCATTTT,CAWSRGGGYNQPQHF,15,-,TRBD1,TRBV30,TRBJ1-5
TGTGCCAGCAGCACGACAGGCAACTGGGGGGAGACCCAGTACTTC,CASSTTGNWGETQYF,15,-,-,TRBV3-1/TRBV3-2,TRBJ2-5
TGCGCCAGCAGCTCAGGGCCCGATCAGCCCCAGCATTTT,CASSSGPDQPQHF,13,-,-,TRBV5-1,TRBJ1-5
TGTGCCAGCAGCTTAGCGGGGAACACTGAAGCTTTCTTT,CASSLAGNTEAFF,13,few,-,TRBV7-9,TRBJ1-1
TGTGCCAGCAGTCCCGCCAGGGGCTACACCTTC,CASSPARGYTF,11,few,-,TRBV2,TRBJ1-2
TGTGCCAGCAGCTTGGAGGCCTCTGGAAACACCATATATTTT,CASSLEASGNTIYF,14,-,-,TRBV5-4,TRBJ1-3
TGTGCCAGCAGCTTGGGGACTAGCGGGAGGCACTACGAGCAGTACTTC,CASSLGTSGRHYEQYF,16,-,TRBD2,TRBV5-4,TRBJ2-7
TGTGCCAGCAGTTTAACACAGAACACTGAAGCTTTCTTT,CASSLTQNTEAFF,13,-,-,TRBV28,TRBJ1-1
TGTGCCAGCAGTCCTCGACAGGCCGGGGAGCTGTTTTTT,CASSPRQAGELFF,13,once,-,TRBV12-3/TRBV12-4,TRBJ2-2
TGTGCCAGCAGCCCCTATGTTAGGGCGGGCATTGATTCACCCCTCCACTTT,CASSPYVRAGIDSPLHF,17,-,-,TRBV7-2,TRBJ1-6
TGTGCCAGCAGCGGGGAGGGGTTCGCCGGCTACACCTTC,CASSGEGFAGYTF,13,-,-,TRBV3-1/TRBV3-2,TRBJ1-2
TGCAGCGTTGAAGACTCCACCCAAGCGGGAGTCAGGACAGATACGCAGTATTTT,CSVEDSTQAGVRTDTQYF,18,once,TRBD2,TRBV29-1,TRBJ2-3
TGTGCCAGCGGTACGAGCGGGAGCTACGAGCAGTACTTC,CASGTSGSYEQYF,13,-,TRBD2,TRBV6-6,TRBJ2-7
TGCGCCAGCAGCTTGGAGGCAGCTACTGAAGCTTTCTTT,CASSLEAATEAFF,13,-,-,TRBV5-1,TRBJ1-1
TGTGCCAGCAGTACTAGACAGGGGGCGCTGGAAACGAAGACCCAGTACTTC,CASSTRQGALETKTQYF,17,-,TRBD1,TRBV27,TRBJ2-5
TGTGCCAGTAGTAGCAGGCTGGCAGGGGCTTTAGGCACTGAAGCTTTCTTT,CASSSRLAGALGTEAFF,17,-,-,TRBV19,TRBJ1-1
TGTGCCAGCAGTGGAGTGGGCGGAAACACCATATATTTT,CASSGVGGNTIYF,13,-,-,TRBV6-6,TRBJ1-3
TGTGCCAGCAGCTTAGGACAGGCCCTTGGAGATACGCAGTATTTT,CASSLGQALGDTQYF,15,-,-,TRBV11-3,TRBJ2-3
TGTGCCAGCAGCTTCTCCTCATCAGGGACCGGGGAGCTGTTTTTT,CASSFSSSGTGELFF,15,-,-,TRBV11-3,TRBJ2-2
TGTGCCAGCAGTCCGACAGGGCTCTATCAGCCCCAGCATTTT,CASSPTGLYQPQHF,14,-,TRBD1,TRBV6-5,TRBJ1-5
TGTGCCAGCCGTGTGGAGCTTAGAGAAAAACTGTTTTTT,CASRVELREKLFF,13,once,-,TRBV2,TRBJ1-4
TGTGCCAGCAGCCAAGAGCAGAACCGTAACACTGAAGCTTTCTTT,CASSQEQNRNTEAFF,15,-,-,TRBV3-1/TRBV3-2,TRBJ1-1
TGCGCCAGCACCCCGGAGTACGAGCAGTACTTC,CASTPEYEQYF,11,-,-,TRBV4-2,TRBJ2-7
TGTGCCAGCACCCCCCCAGCGGGGGGGTACAATGAGCAGTTCTTC,CASTPPAGGYNEQFF,15,-,TRBD2,TRBV6-5,TRBJ2-1
TGTGCCAGCAGCTCGGACTGGCAGAGTACGCAGTATTTT,CASSSDWQSTQYF,13,-,-,TRBV7-3,TRBJ2-3
TGTGCCAGCAGCATTAGATCGGTATTAGGGGAGTGGGCTTTCTTT,CASSIRSVLGEWAFF,15,-,-,TRBV11-2,TRBJ1-1
TGTGCCAGCAGCTTAGTACGGGGGGGCACAGATACGCAGTATTTT,CASSLVRGGTDTQYF,15,-,TRBD2,TRBV7-2,TRBJ2-3
TGTGCCAGCAGTCAGTCGGACAGGGGAGCCTACACCTTC,CASSQSDRGAYTF,13,-,TRBD1,TRBV6-2/TRBV6-3,TRBJ1-2
TGTGCCAGCAGTTCAGGGGCCCTTAACTATGGCTACACCTTC,CASSSGALNYGYTF,14,-,-,TRBV25-1,TRBJ1-2
TGTGCCAGCAGTCTACTAGCGGGAGTGAGGGAGCAGTACTTC,CASSLLAGVREQYF,14,-,TRBD2,TRBV2,TRBJ2-7